The 18 T cell receptor beta chains below were found in one sample sequenced in a study of radiation and T cells in renal cell carcinoma. Sequencing used immunoSEQ multiplex PCR; TCRdb keeps in-frame clones, though not all of them. The sample contains 100,000 to 150,000 clones, about 81% of which appear only once. Documented time point: blood 2 weeks post-SBRT. Regarding treatment: 15 Gy SBRT to primary tumor, nephrectomy 4 weeks later. Sequenced material: blood, taken from a patient whose treatment included radiotherapy and nephrectomy. The receptors stem from a woman in her fifties or sixties with renal cell carcinoma.

The CDR3 loop reads CASSEEGNTEAFF. Written as DNA, the CDR3 is TGCGCCAGCAGTGAGGAGGGAAACACTGAAGCTTTCTTT. This chain joins TRBV10-1 and TRBJ1-1, with D unresolved. The CDR3 loop spans 13 amino acids. V was pared by 2 bases and J by 2 bases, with 6 bases between. Germline CDR1 reads WNHNN; CDR2 reads SYGVQD (reference sequence).

The chain has TRBV28 and TRBJ2-7; D is possibly TRBD1 or TRBD2 (7 bases each). Between the trimmed V and J ends, which lost 8 bases and 4 bases, there was a span of 12 bases. Germline-derived CDR1 and CDR2 are MDHEN and SYDVKM. The CDR3 totals 12 residues. The CDR3 sequence: CASAQGGYEQYF. The CDR3 DNA reads TGTGCCAGCGCTCAGGGGGGGTACGAGCAGTACTTC.

The rearrangement links TRBV29-1 to TRBJ1-5; 7 nucleotides line up with TRBD1. Germline V gene sequence: CDR1 SQVTM, CDR2 ANQGSEA. This CDR3 is 13 amino acids long. Trimming took 6 bases from V and 4 from J; bases not matched to a gene: 6. The CDR3 sequence: CSVTIQGNQPQHF. CDR3 sequence (DNA): TGCAGCGTCACAATACAGGGGAATCAGCCCCAGCATTTT. The full variable domain, in which reference TRBV29-1 and TRBJ1-5 provide the parts outside the CDR3, is SAVISQKPSRDICQRGTSLTIQCQVDSQVTMMFWYRQQPGQSLTLIATANQGSEATYESGFVIDKFPISRPNLTFSTLTVSNMSPEDSSIYLCSVTIQGNQPQHFGDGTRLSIL.

The V gene is TRBV2, the J gene TRBJ2-3; 10 positions agree with TRBD2. With V trimmed by 8 bases and J by 6 bases, 8 bases remained unmatched. This CDR3 comprises 14 residues. Germline-derived CDR1 and CDR2 are SNHLY and FYNNEI. CDR3 sequence reads: CASAAGGRSDTQYF. Here the CDR3 DNA reads TGTGCCAGCGCAGCGGGGGGGCGGTCTGATACGCAGTATTTT.

The chain links TRBV18 to TRBJ1-5, with 7 bases that match TRBD1. The trim removed 4 bases at V and 6 bases at J, leaving 6 bases unmatched. Germline loops: CDR1 KGHSH, CDR2 LQKENI. The CDR3 spans 14 residues. In DNA form, the CDR3 reads TGTGCCAGCTCACGAGACAGGGCGGGTCAGCCCCAGCATTTT. Translating gives CASSRDRAGQPQHF.

This clone was seen only a few times. V and J are TRBV9 and TRBJ1-1; TRBD1 aligns across 8 bases. The junction had 7 bases not matched to a gene; V was cut back by 4 bases and J by 5 bases. CDR3 size: 14 residues. Germline CDR1 reads SGDLS; CDR2 reads YYNGEE. DNA of the CDR3: TGTGCCAGCAGCCCGAGGACAGGGTTGACTGAAGCTTTCTTT. It encodes CASSPRTGLTEAFF.

This clone has just a few counts. The genes are TRBV6-5 and TRBJ1-1, with D possibly TRBD1 on 6 matching bases. Germline assignment: CDR1 MNHEY and CDR2 SVGAGI. V dropped 5 bases and J dropped 4 bases, with 8 bases sitting between them. CDR3 length: 12 amino acids. The DNA of the CDR3 is TGTGCCAGCAGTATGACAGGCACTGAAGCTTTCTTT. Translating gives CASSMTGTEAFF.

The chain uses TRBV7-9 and TRBJ2-2; 9 nucleotides align to TRBD2. CDR1 and CDR2 (germline): SEHNR, FQNEAQ (reference sequence). The trim removed 2 bases at V and 5 bases at J, leaving 9 bases unmatched. The CDR3 runs to 17 residues. For the CDR3, the DNA is TGTGCCAGCAGCTTATTCCGAGCGGGAGGAAGTACCGGGGAGCTGTTTTTT. Its protein is CASSLFRAGGSTGELFF. The full variable domain, completed using reference TRBV7-9 and TRBJ2-2, is DTGVSQNPRHKITKRGQNVTFRCDPISEHNRLYWYRQTLGQGPEFLTYFQNEAQLEKSRLLSDRFSAERPKGSFSTLEIQRTEQGDSAMYLCASSLFRAGGSTGELFFGEGSRLTVL.

The J gene is TRBJ1-1, the V gene TRBV19; no clear D. The V gene lost 0 bases and the J gene lost 1 base, with 6 bases spanning the gap. CDR1 LNHDA and CDR2 SQIVND come from the germline V gene (reference sequence). This CDR3 has 14 amino acids. The CDR3 DNA reads TGTGCCAGTAGTATAGATCGCAGGAACACTGAAGCTTTCTTT. Translating it yields CASSIDRRNTEAFF.

The chain employs TRBV5-4 and TRBJ2-2; unclear D gene. The CDR3 contains 14 residues. The ends were cut back, 2 bases at V and 1 base at J, with 6 bases in the middle. Germline CDR1 SGHNT, CDR2 YYREEE (reference sequence). CDR3 sequence (DNA): TGTGCCAGCAGCTTCGGACGGAACACCGGGGAGCTGTTTTTT. Its protein is CASSFGRNTGELFF.

This chain connects TRBV5-1 to TRBJ1-1, with 11 bases aligning to TRBD1. V shed 0 bases and J 1 base; nucleotides not matched to a gene: 2. Germline V gives CDR1 SGHRS, CDR2 YFSETQ. This CDR3 spans 16 amino acids. CDR3 protein: CASSLEGTGGNTEAFF. CDR3 bases: TGCGCCAGCAGCTTGGAAGGGACAGGGGGGAACACTGAAGCTTTCTTT.

This chain joins TRBV14 and TRBJ2-7, with D possibly TRBD2 on 7 matching bases. Germline V lookup: CDR1 SGHDN, CDR2 FVKESK. Trimming shortened V by 4 bases and J by 2 bases, and 18 bases separated the two germline ends. This CDR3 comprises 16 residues. CDR3 sequence reads: CASSPRWSGGPYEQYF. The DNA of the CDR3 is TGTGCCAGCAGCCCAAGATGGTCGGGGGGCCCCTACGAGCAGTACTTC.

The chain carries TRBV9 and TRBJ2-5, with D perhaps matching TRBD1 (6 bases). This CDR3 is built from 15 residues. Deletions cut 4 bases from V and 2 bases from J, with 15 bases between. CDR1 is SGDLS and CDR2 is YYNGEE in the germline V gene. The CDR3 DNA reads TGTGCCAGCAGCCCTACGGGACACTCACAAGAGACCCAGTACTTC. Translated, it gives CASSPTGHSQETQYF.

This sequence joins TRBV11-2 and TRBJ2-1; 8 bases map to TRBD1. CDR3 length equals 16 residues. Per germline, CDR1 SGHAT and CDR2 FQNNGV. Trimming cost V 5 bases and J 0 bases; bases outside gene matches: 6. The CDR3 region is CASSPPGGGSYNEQFF. The DNA for the CDR3 is TGTGCCAGCAGCCCCCCAGGGGGCGGCTCCTACAATGAGCAGTTCTTC. The complete variable domain, with remaining parts taken from reference TRBV11-2 and TRBJ2-1, reads EAGVAQSPRYKIIEKRQSVAFWCNPISGHATLYWYQQILGQGPKLLIQFQNNGVVDDSQLPKDRFSAERLKGVDSTLKIQPAKLEDSAVYLCASSPPGGGSYNEQFFGPGTRLTVL.

This chain joins TRBV5-1 and TRBJ1-5, with TRBD1 matching 10 bases. Germline CDR1 and CDR2: SGHRS and YFSETQ. The junction had 3 bases not matched to a gene; V was cut back by 0 bases and J by 6 bases. The CDR3 is 15 amino acids. CDR3 bases: TGCGCCAGCAGCTTGGACGGGACAGGGGCTCAGCCCCAGCATTTT. Its translation is CASSLDGTGAQPQHF.

The chain carries TRBV19 and TRBJ1-5; D is ambiguous. CDR1 and CDR2 (germline): LNHDA, SQIVND (reference sequence). V was cut by 5 bases and J by 2 bases, with 13 bases left in between. CDR3 length: 15 residues. The chain's CDR3 is CASSPLGVGNQPQHF. CDR3 nucleotide sequence: TGTGCCAGTAGTCCCCTCGGGGTGGGCAATCAGCCCCAGCATTTT.

V gene TRBV4-3 combines with J gene TRBJ2-2, with D tentatively TRBD2 (6 bases). The CDR3 is 17 residues long. CDR1 is LGHNA and CDR2 is YSLEER in the germline V gene. The V and J ends lost 4 bases and 1 base respectively, with 16 bases between them. As DNA, the CDR3 is TGCGCCAGCAGCCCCGGGGCGGGACGGGAGAACACCGGGGAGCTGTTTTTT. Amino acids: CASSPGAGRENTGELFF.

The chain recombines TRBV10-3 with TRBJ2-7; 7 bases are shared with TRBD1. V shed 3 bases and J 5 bases; nucleotides not matched to a gene: 10. Germline CDR1 reads ENHRY; CDR2 reads SYGVKD. The CDR3 covers 15 residues. The DNA of the CDR3 is TGTGCCATCAGTGACCCCGACAGGGCTAGGCACGAGCAGTACTTC. Its translation is CAISDPDRARHEQYF.